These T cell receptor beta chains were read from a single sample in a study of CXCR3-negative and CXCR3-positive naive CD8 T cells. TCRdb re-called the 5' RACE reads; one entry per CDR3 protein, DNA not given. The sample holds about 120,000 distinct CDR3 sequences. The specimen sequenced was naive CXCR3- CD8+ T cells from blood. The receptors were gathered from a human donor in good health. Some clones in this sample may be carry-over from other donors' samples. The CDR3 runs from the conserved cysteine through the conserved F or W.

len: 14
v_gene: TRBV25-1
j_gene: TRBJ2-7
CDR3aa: CASSEEGQTYEQYF

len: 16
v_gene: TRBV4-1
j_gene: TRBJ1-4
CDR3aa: CASSQVGGTYNEKLFF

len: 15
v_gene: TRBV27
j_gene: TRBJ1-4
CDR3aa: CASSLWGGGSEKLFF

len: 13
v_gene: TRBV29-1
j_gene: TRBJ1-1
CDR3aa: CSVEGGFDTEAFF

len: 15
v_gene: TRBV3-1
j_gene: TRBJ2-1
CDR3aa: CASSKTSGVRDEQFF

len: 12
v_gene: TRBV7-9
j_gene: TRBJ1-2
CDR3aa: CASSSPGNGYTF

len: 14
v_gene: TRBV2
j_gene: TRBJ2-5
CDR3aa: CASSRTGSDKTQYF

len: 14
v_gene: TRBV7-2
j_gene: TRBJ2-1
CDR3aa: CASSFAGSYNEQFF

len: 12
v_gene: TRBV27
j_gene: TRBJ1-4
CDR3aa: CASSGGGETLFF

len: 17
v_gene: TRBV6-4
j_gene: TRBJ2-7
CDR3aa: CASPPGQGPPTIREQYF

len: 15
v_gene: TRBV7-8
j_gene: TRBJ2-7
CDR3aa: CASSLGLATLPEQYF

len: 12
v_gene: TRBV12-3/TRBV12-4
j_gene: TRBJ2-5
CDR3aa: CASSFIRETQYF

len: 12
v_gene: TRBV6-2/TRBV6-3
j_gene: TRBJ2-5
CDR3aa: CASKDLQETQYF

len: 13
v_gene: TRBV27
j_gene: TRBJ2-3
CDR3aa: CASSHPSTDTQYF

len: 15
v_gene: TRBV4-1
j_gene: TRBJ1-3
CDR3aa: CASSQLDYSGNTIYF

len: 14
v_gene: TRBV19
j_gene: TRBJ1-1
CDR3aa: CASSIDGWNTEAFF

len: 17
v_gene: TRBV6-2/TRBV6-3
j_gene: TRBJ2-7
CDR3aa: CASSYSATSGGPYEQYF

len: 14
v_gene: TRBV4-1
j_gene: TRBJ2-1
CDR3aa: CASSQGLALSEQFF

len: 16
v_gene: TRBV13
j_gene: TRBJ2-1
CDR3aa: CASSSSLAGAFYEQFF

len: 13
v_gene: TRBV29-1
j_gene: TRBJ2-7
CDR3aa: CSAIRSGTYEQYF

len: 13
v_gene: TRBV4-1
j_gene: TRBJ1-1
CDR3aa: CASSQKLNTEAFF

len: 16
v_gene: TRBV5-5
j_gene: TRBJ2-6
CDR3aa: CASSLGQHSGANVLTF

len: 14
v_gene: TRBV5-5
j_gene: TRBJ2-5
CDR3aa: CASSSHPGEETQYF

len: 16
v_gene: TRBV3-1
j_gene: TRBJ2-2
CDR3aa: CASSPRTGGFTGELFF

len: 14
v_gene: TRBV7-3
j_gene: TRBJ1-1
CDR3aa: CASSPNPGYTEAFF

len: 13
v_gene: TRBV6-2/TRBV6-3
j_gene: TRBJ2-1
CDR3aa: CASSYVEYNEQFF

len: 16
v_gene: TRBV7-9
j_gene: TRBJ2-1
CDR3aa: CASSPRAGVAYNEQFF

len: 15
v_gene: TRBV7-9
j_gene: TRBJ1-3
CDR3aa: CASSLPETTGNTIYF

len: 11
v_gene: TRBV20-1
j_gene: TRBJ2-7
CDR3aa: CSAGTDYEQYF

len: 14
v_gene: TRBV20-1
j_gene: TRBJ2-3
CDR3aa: CSARVVIGTDTQYF

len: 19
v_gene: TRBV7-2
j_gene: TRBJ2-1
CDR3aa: CASSLAGWKRGGTYNEQFF

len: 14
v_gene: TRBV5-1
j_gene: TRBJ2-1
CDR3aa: CASSLYREGNEQFF

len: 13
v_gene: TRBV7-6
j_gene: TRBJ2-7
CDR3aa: CASSLQGSAEQYF

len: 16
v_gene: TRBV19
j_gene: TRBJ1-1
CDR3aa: CASSKTSARRNTEAFF

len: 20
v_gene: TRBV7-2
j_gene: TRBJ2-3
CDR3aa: CASSLRADPTRVWYTDTQYF

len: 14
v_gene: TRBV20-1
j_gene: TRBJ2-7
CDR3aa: CSAREMAGTYEQYF

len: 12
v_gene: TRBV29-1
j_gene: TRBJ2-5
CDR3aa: CSVVDPGETQYF

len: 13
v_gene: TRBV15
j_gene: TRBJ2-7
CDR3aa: CATSRENSYEQYF

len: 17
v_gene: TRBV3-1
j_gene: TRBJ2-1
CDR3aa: CASSQASGEVTGNEQFF

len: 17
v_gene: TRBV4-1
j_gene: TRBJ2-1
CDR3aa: CASSQDLLAGITREQFF

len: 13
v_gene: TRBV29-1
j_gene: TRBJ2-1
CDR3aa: CSVVGSTYNEQFF

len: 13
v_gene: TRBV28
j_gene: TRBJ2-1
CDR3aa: CANRHNRDNEQFF

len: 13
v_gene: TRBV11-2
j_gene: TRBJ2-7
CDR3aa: CASSSSMIYEQYF

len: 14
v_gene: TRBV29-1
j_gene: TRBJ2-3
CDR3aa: CSGAGTGGSDTQYF

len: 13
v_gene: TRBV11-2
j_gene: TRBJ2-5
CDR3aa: CASSSTGQETQYF

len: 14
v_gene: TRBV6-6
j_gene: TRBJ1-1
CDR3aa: CASSRPGGIPEAFF

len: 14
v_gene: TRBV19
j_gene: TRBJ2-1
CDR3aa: CASSISLSYNEQFF

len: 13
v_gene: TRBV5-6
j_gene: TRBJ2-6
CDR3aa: CASTGPGANVLTF

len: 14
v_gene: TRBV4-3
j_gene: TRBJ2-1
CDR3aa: CASSQDRVGGEQFF

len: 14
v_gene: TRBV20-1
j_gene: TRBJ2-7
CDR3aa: CSASGQDIRWEQYF

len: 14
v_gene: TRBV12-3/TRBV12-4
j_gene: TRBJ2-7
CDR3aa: CASSLVGTHYEQYF

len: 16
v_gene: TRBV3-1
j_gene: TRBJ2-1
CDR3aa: CASTPTSGGWYNEQFF

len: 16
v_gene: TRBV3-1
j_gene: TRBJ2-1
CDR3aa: CASTPTPGGRYNEQFF

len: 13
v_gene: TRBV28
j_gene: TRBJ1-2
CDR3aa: CASSLEQYYGYTF

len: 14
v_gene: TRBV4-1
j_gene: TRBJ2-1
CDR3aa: CASSPGQGKGEQFF